This is a list of T cell receptor beta chains from one sample in a study of shared clonotypes between healthy human individuals. The protocol was immunoSEQ multiplex PCR, while the TCRdb copy is restricted to in-frame clones and leaves out a portion. Counted here are millions of clones, around nine tenths occurring once; the ten biggest clones make up roughly 0.15%. Sequencing was done on a sample of naive CD4+ T cells sorted from blood. The source of these receptors is a man between 18 and 35 years old in good health. Each CDR3 is given with its conserved first and last residue. Each record gives: CDR3 protein, CDR3 DNA, clone size, CDR3 length, J gene, V gene, D gene. The D gene is left open where the match is weak. Rows may omit the clone size; those that give it use once, few, many or a size class.

CDR3aa: CASSLGGGEYEQYF
CDR3nt: TGCGCCAGCAGCTTAGGGGGAGGAGAGTACGAGCAGTACTTC
abundance: NA
len: 14
j_gene: TRBJ2-7
v_gene: TRBV5-1
d_gene: NA

CDR3aa: CASSLAGINYGYTF
CDR3nt: TGTGCCAGCAGTTTGGCAGGGATTAACTATGGCTACACCTTC
abundance: NA
len: 14
j_gene: TRBJ1-2
v_gene: TRBV28
d_gene: NA

CDR3aa: CASSPQGPSGDTQYF
CDR3nt: TGTGCCAGCAGCCCACAGGGGCCCTCCGGAGATACGCAGTATTTT
abundance: NA
len: 15
j_gene: TRBJ2-3
v_gene: TRBV7-8
d_gene: TRBD1

CDR3aa: CASSPVVIQGREKLFF
CDR3nt: TGTGCCAGCTCACCGGTTGTAATACAGGGACGAGAAAAACTGTTTTTT
abundance: NA
len: 16
j_gene: TRBJ1-4
v_gene: TRBV18
d_gene: NA

CDR3aa: CASSAGLAGYQETQYF
CDR3nt: TGTGCTAGCAGCGCAGGGCTAGCGGGGTATCAAGAGACCCAGTACTTC
abundance: NA
len: 16
j_gene: TRBJ2-5
v_gene: TRBV7-7
d_gene: TRBD2

CDR3aa: CASSVGPSSGQETQYF
CDR3nt: TGTGCCAGCAGCGTAGGACCCTCGAGCGGCCAAGAGACCCAGTACTTC
abundance: NA
len: 16
j_gene: TRBJ2-5
v_gene: TRBV9
d_gene: NA

CDR3aa: CASSLGQPLLYEQYF
CDR3nt: TGTGCCAGCAGCTTGGGACAGCCACTCCTCTACGAGCAGTACTTC
abundance: NA
len: 15
j_gene: TRBJ2-7
v_gene: TRBV5-5
d_gene: NA

CDR3aa: CASSPLHF
CDR3nt: TGCGCCTCGTCACCCCTCCACTTT
abundance: few
len: 8
j_gene: TRBJ1-6
v_gene: TRBV5-1
d_gene: NA

CDR3aa: CAISGYTDTQYF
CDR3nt: TGTGCCATCAGTGGGTACACAGATACGCAGTATTTT
abundance: NA
len: 12
j_gene: TRBJ2-3
v_gene: TRBV10-3
d_gene: NA

CDR3aa: CASSSRDSPGETQYF
CDR3nt: TGCGCCAGCAGCTCGCGGGACAGCCCTGGGGAGACCCAGTACTTC
abundance: NA
len: 15
j_gene: TRBJ2-5
v_gene: TRBV5-1
d_gene: NA

CDR3aa: CASSQDGSRREAFF
CDR3nt: TGCGCCAGCAGCCAAGATGGTAGCCGCCGGGAAGCTTTCTTT
abundance: once
len: 14
j_gene: TRBJ1-1
v_gene: TRBV4-1
d_gene: NA

CDR3aa: CASSLDSTSYEQYF
CDR3nt: TGTGCCAGCAGCTTAGACAGTACCTCCTACGAGCAGTACTTC
abundance: NA
len: 14
j_gene: TRBJ2-7
v_gene: TRBV7-9
d_gene: NA

CDR3aa: CASSTSGFGEQFF
CDR3nt: TGTGCCAGCTCAACTAGCGGGTTTGGTGAGCAGTTCTTC
abundance: NA
len: 13
j_gene: TRBJ2-1
v_gene: TRBV6-1
d_gene: TRBD2

CDR3aa: CASSGGQNPNRNEKLFF
CDR3nt: TGTGCCAGCAGCGGGGGACAGAATCCCAACCGTAATGAAAAACTGTTTTTT
abundance: NA
len: 17
j_gene: TRBJ1-4
v_gene: TRBV9
d_gene: TRBD1

CDR3aa: CASSSGGAGADTQYF
CDR3nt: TGTGCCAGCAGTTCCGGGGGGGCCGGTGCAGATACGCAGTATTTT
abundance: NA
len: 15
j_gene: TRBJ2-3
v_gene: TRBV9
d_gene: TRBD2

CDR3aa: CAIRATGLAEAFF
CDR3nt: TGTGCCATCAGGGCGACAGGGCTCGCTGAAGCTTTCTTT
abundance: NA
len: 13
j_gene: TRBJ1-1
v_gene: TRBV10-3
d_gene: TRBD1

CDR3aa: CASGRPGAVGELFF
CDR3nt: TGTGCCAGCGGTCGCCCGGGGGCAGTCGGGGAGCTGTTTTTT
abundance: NA
len: 14
j_gene: TRBJ2-2
v_gene: TRBV2
d_gene: NA

CDR3aa: CTSSQRTRLAEYNEQFF
CDR3nt: TGCACCAGCAGCCAACGTACACGACTAGCGGAGTACAATGAGCAGTTCTTC
abundance: once
len: 17
j_gene: TRBJ2-1
v_gene: TRBV1
d_gene: NA

CDR3aa: CASSLSGRGSTDTQYF
CDR3nt: TGCGCCAGCAGCTTGTCAGGGCGGGGTAGCACAGATACGCAGTATTTT
abundance: NA
len: 16
j_gene: TRBJ2-3
v_gene: TRBV5-1
d_gene: NA

CDR3aa: CASSSGQDQETQYF
CDR3nt: TGTGCCAGCAGCTCGGGACAGGACCAAGAGACCCAGTACTTC
abundance: NA
len: 14
j_gene: TRBJ2-5
v_gene: TRBV11-3
d_gene: TRBD1

CDR3aa: CAISEGGIVQYF
CDR3nt: TGTGCCATCAGTGAGGGGGGGATCGTGCAGTACTTC
abundance: NA
len: 12
j_gene: TRBJ2-7
v_gene: TRBV10-3
d_gene: NA

CDR3aa: CASRQGLNTIYF
CDR3nt: TGTGCCAGCAGACAAGGGCTGAACACCATATATTTT
abundance: NA
len: 12
j_gene: TRBJ1-3
v_gene: TRBV2
d_gene: NA

CDR3aa: CASSTVGYTQETQYF
CDR3nt: TGCGCCAGCAGCACGGTTGGGTACACCCAAGAGACCCAGTACTTC
abundance: NA
len: 15
j_gene: TRBJ2-5
v_gene: TRBV5-1
d_gene: NA

CDR3aa: CSVPGLAGKAQYF
CDR3nt: TGCAGCGTGCCCGGACTAGCGGGAAAGGCCCAGTACTTC
abundance: once
len: 13
j_gene: TRBJ2-5
v_gene: TRBV29-1
d_gene: TRBD2

CDR3aa: CAIGGLRTGELFF
CDR3nt: TGTGCCATCGGGGGGTTAAGGACCGGGGAGCTGTTTTTT
abundance: NA
len: 13
j_gene: TRBJ2-2
v_gene: TRBV10-3
d_gene: NA

CDR3aa: CASSAEAGGIYNEQFF
CDR3nt: TGTGCCAGCAGCGCGGAAGCGGGGGGCATCTACAATGAGCAGTTCTTC
abundance: NA
len: 16
j_gene: TRBJ2-1
v_gene: TRBV7-8
d_gene: TRBD2

CDR3aa: CAILFPPRLEQYF
CDR3nt: TGTGCCATCTTATTCCCCCCCCGGCTGGAGCAGTACTTC
abundance: NA
len: 13
j_gene: TRBJ2-7
v_gene: TRBV21-1
d_gene: NA

CDR3aa: CASSQDRKMNTEAFF
CDR3nt: TGTGCCAGCTCGCAGGACAGGAAGATGAACACTGAAGCTTTCTTT
abundance: NA
len: 15
j_gene: TRBJ1-1
v_gene: TRBV18
d_gene: TRBD1

CDR3aa: CASRHTSRETQYF
CDR3nt: TGTGCCAGCAGGCACACTAGCAGAGAGACCCAGTACTTC
abundance: NA
len: 13
j_gene: TRBJ2-5
v_gene: TRBV27
d_gene: NA

CDR3aa: CASSLVPGQTEHYTF
CDR3nt: TGTGCCAGCAGCTTAGTACCAGGGCAAACAGAACACTACACCTTC
abundance: NA
len: 15
j_gene: TRBJ1-2
v_gene: TRBV7-9
d_gene: NA

CDR3aa: CASSTGTSGTNEQFF
CDR3nt: TGTGCCAGCAGCACAGGGACTAGCGGGACTAATGAGCAGTTCTTC
abundance: NA
len: 15
j_gene: TRBJ2-1
v_gene: TRBV9
d_gene: TRBD2

CDR3aa: CASSLEGGKNTEAFF
CDR3nt: TGCGCCAGCAGCTTGGAGGGAGGTAAGAACACTGAAGCTTTCTTT
abundance: once
len: 15
j_gene: TRBJ1-1
v_gene: TRBV5-1
d_gene: NA

CDR3aa: CASGVSVCTDTQYF
CDR3nt: TGCGCCAGCGGGGTTAGTGTATGCACAGATACGCAGTATTTT
abundance: NA
len: 14
j_gene: TRBJ2-3
v_gene: TRBV10-1
d_gene: NA

CDR3aa: CAWSEIAGGTDHTF
CDR3nt: TGTGCCTGGAGTGAAATTGCCGGTGGGACGGACCACACCTTC
abundance: NA
len: 14
j_gene: TRBJ1-2
v_gene: TRBV30
d_gene: NA

CDR3aa: CAWGTPVSEVSGNTIYF
CDR3nt: TGTGCCTGGGGAACCCCCGTCTCAGAAGTCTCTGGAAACACCATATATTTT
abundance: NA
len: 17
j_gene: TRBJ1-3
v_gene: TRBV30
d_gene: NA

CDR3aa: CSARTTYEQYF
CDR3nt: TGCAGTGCTAGGACGACCTACGAGCAGTACTTC
abundance: NA
len: 11
j_gene: TRBJ2-7
v_gene: TRBV20-1
d_gene: NA

CDR3aa: CASSITGNTIYF
CDR3nt: TGTGCCAGCAGCATTACCGGAAACACCATATATTTT
abundance: NA
len: 12
j_gene: TRBJ1-3
v_gene: TRBV9
d_gene: NA